The clone carrying this T cell receptor (beta chain) was observed many times. What it recognizes is unknown. These data come from a study of human T cells and chemical hapten exposure. Study overall: Patients additionally received therapeutic doses of diphenylcyclopropenone on the scalp once a week, and this continued throughout the approximately 22-week study.

Overall study findings and caveats: TCRs above 1 in 1000 frequency stayed constant with DPC sensitization. PT1 expanded TCR counts and patch test score were linked, and their correlation was positive.

Time point described: patch test 1, 2 weeks after DPC sensitization. Treatment noted: therapeutic diphenylcyclopropenone sensitization with weekly scalp DPC. This CDR3 is built from 16 residues. V was clipped by 0 bases and J by 5 bases, with 15 bases between them. Germline V gene data show CDR1 as SGHAT and CDR2 as FQNNGV. The library tagged each cDNA molecule with unique molecular identifiers. In TCRdb, the RACE reads were re-called with MiXCR into one record per CDR3 protein. The sample records 380,000 or so distinct CDR3 sequences, roughly 4.8% being singletons. Sequencing was performed on whole blood, taken in connection with sensitization to the hapten diphenylcyclopropenone (DPC). This sequence originates from a woman aged 45-60 years with alopecia areata. Some clones in this sample may be carry-over from other donors' samples. This chain uses TRBV11-2 with TRBJ2-3; no firm D call. The CDR3: CASSLEDVHFQDTQYF. The CDR3 DNA reads TGTGCCAGCAGCTTAGAAGATGTGCACTTTCAAGATACGCAGTATTTT.